This paragraph reports one T cell receptor (beta chain). Its cognate antigen is unknown. This sample is part of a study of radiotherapy plus CTLA-4 blockade in lung cancer. Study-wide background: Objective response rate was 15% to 20%; disease control rate, 31%.

Germline values: CDR1 SGHRS, CDR2 YFSETQ. The CDR3 runs 14 residues. V trimming: 2 bases; J trimming: 0 bases; junction bases outside the gene matches: 1. The data were produced by immunoSEQ multiplex PCR, yet TCRdb's version contains in-frame clones alone and is incomplete. The table shows 55,000 or so clones, with roughly 79% occurring only once. Study results and limitations: Early blood T cell clone dynamics, with interferon-beta, were reported to best predict response. TCR clones of tumor origin grew in blood after radiotherapy plus ipilimumab.

Ipilimumab CTLA-4 blockade and focal radiation were given to patients with chemo-refractory metastatic non-small-cell lung cancer. The starting material was peripheral blood, obtained from a patient treated with radiotherapy plus ipilimumab. This clonotype was obtained from a human donor with non-small cell lung cancer whose response to radiotherapy plus ipilimumab could not be evaluated. This sequence joins TRBV5-1 and TRBJ2-5; the match to TRBD2 covers 7 bases. The CDR3 DNA reads TGCGCCAGCAGCTTAAGCGGGAACCAAGAGACCCAGTACTTC. Its protein is CASSLSGNQETQYF.